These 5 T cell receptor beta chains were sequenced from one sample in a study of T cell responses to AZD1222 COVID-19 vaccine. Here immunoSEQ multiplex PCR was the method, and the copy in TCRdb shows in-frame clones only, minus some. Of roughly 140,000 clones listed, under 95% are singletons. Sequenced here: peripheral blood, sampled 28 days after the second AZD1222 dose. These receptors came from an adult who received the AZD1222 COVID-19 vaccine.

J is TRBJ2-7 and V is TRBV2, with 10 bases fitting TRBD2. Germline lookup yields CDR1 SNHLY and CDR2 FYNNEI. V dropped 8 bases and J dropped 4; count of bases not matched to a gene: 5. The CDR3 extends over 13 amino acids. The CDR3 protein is CASQASGRYEQYF. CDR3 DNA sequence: TGTGCCAGCCAGGCTAGCGGGAGATACGAGCAGTACTTC.

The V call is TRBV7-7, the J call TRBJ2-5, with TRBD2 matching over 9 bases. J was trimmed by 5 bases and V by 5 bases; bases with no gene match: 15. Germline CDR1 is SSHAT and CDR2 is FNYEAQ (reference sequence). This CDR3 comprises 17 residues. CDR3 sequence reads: CASSLGTGLALRETQYF. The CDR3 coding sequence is TGTGCCAGCAGCCTGGGGACGGGACTAGCTCTCCGGGAGACCCAGTACTTC.

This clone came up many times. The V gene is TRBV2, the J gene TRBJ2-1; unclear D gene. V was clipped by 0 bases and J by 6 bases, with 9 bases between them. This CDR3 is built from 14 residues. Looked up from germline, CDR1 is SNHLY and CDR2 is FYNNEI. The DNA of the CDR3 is TGTGCCAGCAGTGAAGCGACCCGTCTCAATGAGCAGTTCTTC. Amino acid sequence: CASSEATRLNEQFF.

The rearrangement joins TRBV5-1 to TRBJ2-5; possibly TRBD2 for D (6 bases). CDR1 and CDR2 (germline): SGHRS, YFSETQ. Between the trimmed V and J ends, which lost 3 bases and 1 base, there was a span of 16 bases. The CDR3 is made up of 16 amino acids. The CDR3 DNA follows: TGCGCCAGCAGCTCCTTCCTCGGGGGTGGCCAAGAGACCCAGTACTTC. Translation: CASSSFLGGGQETQYF.

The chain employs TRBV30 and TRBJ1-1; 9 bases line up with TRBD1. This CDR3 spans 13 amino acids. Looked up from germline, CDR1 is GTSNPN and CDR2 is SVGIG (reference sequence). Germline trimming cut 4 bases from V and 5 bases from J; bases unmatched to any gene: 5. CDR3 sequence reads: CAWTSDRGTEAFF. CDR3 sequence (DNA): TGTGCCTGGACCTCCGACAGGGGGACTGAAGCTTTCTTT.